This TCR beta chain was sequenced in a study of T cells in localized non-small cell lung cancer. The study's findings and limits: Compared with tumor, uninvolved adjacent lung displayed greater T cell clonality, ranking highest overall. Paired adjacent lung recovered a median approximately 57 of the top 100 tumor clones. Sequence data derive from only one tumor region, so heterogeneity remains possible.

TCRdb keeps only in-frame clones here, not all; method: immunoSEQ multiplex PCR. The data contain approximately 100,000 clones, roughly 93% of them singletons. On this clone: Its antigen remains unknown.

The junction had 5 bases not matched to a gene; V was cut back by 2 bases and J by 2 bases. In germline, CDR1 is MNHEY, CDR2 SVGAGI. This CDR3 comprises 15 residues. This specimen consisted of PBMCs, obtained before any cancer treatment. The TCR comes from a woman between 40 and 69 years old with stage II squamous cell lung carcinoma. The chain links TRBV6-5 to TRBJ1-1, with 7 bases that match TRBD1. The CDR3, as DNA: TGTGCCAGCAGTTACCTCGACAGGGTCAACACTGAAGCTTTCTTT. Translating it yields CASSYLDRVNTEAFF.